Sequencing of this T cell receptor (beta chain) was carried out in a study of T cells in Graves' hyperthyroidism and ophthalmopathy. V trimming: 6 bases; J trimming: 3 bases; junction bases outside the gene matches: 11. CDR1 and CDR2 from the germline V gene are SEHNR and FQNEAQ (reference sequence). This CDR3 comprises 16 residues. Amplified TCR beta CDR3 regions came from RNA transcripts. First-round RT-PCR targeting the TCR CDR3 was performed with the HTBI primer set. TCRdb processed the multiplex PCR reads anew with MiXCR; each CDR3 protein has one entry. Of 200,000 to 300,000 distinct CDR3 sequences in the sample, around 17% are singletons; the top ten hold around 26%. This clonotype was observed many times.

The TCR comes from a woman aged 18 to 35 with Graves' ophthalmopathy. Sequencing input: blood. The rearrangement joins TRBV7-9 to TRBJ1-2; 9 bases are shared with TRBD1. CDR3 sequence (DNA): TGTGCCAGCAGTCGTAATCCGACAGGGGGAGACTATGGCTACACCTTC. Translation gives CASSRNPTGGDYGYTF.